This T cell receptor beta chain appears in the sequencing data of a study of cytomegalovirus exposure and HLA in healthy donors. Findings and limits, study-wide: The study designated about 180 TCR beta chains cytomegalovirus-associated.

As to this clone: Its cognate antigen is unknown.

V shed 8 bases and J 2 bases; nucleotides not matched to a gene: 12. The CDR3 contains 15 residues. Germline loops: CDR1 SGHNT, CDR2 YENEEA. The PCR ran on 60 Vbeta and 13 Jbeta primers. The protocol was immunoSEQ multiplex PCR, while the TCRdb copy is restricted to in-frame clones and leaves out a portion. This table holds some 130,000 clones, roughly 83% found once. Sequenced input: PBMCs. This clonotype was sampled from a female donor in good health and CMV-seronegative. The chain employs TRBV11-3 and TRBJ2-7; 7 nucleotides match TRBD2. The CDR3 region is CASRERLAGAYEQYF. The CDR3 DNA reads TGTGCCAGCCGAGAACGACTAGCCGGCGCCTACGAGCAGTACTTC.